This T cell receptor beta chain was retrieved from a study of T cell responses to AZD1222 COVID-19 vaccine. TCRdb's table, derived via immunoSEQ multiplex PCR, lists solely in-frame clones and lacks some. The profile shows 180,000 or so clones, around 94% of them singletons. Germline lookup yields CDR1 SGHNT and CDR2 YYREEE (reference sequence). Trimming removed 3 bases from V and 8 bases from J, with 12 bases in between. This CDR3 comprises 13 residues. The sequence came from an adult in good health. J is TRBJ2-4 and V is TRBV5-4; TRBD1 might be the D (6 bases). The sample in question was peripheral blood, obtained on day 0 of AZD1222 vaccination. The CDR3 sequence: CASSSGAGYIQYF. The CDR3 DNA reads as TGTGCCAGCAGCTCAGGGGCTGGGTACATTCAGTACTTC.